This T cell receptor beta chain was sequenced during a study of blood T cell repertoires in COVID-19. Repertoires were generated with immunoSEQ multiplex PCR, while TCRdb's copy carries only in-frame clones and drops some. In the table there are approximately 69,000 clones, 79% of which are singletons. Trimming left V 0 bases short and J 7 bases short, with 13 bases between. Germline V CDR1 and CDR2: LGHNA, YSLEER. This CDR3 spans 16 amino acids. What was sequenced was peripheral blood. The V gene is TRBV4-3, the J gene TRBJ1-6; D may be TRBD1 (6 bases). This sequence was found in a man aged 60 to 75 with acute or convalescent COVID-19. Here the CDR3 DNA reads TGCGCCAGCAGCCAAGATCGCCGGGACAAGAATTCACCCCTCCACTTT. This sequence encodes CASSQDRRDKNSPLHF.